A selection of T cell receptor beta chains follows, all from one sample in a study of control samples from healthy donors and cancer patients. Generated by immunoSEQ multiplex PCR, the TCRdb table keeps only in-frame clones and is missing some. The sample shows 150,000 to 200,000 clones, around 90% of them seen only once. The sequencing sample was made of blood. All receptors come from a man aged 30 to 45 in good health. The CDR3 runs from the conserved cysteine through the conserved F or W. The order of the fields is CDR3 protein, CDR3 DNA, D gene, V gene, CDR3 length, J gene. The D gene is left open where the match is weak.

CDR3aa: CASSPGTVSYEQYF
CDR3nt: TGTGCCAGCAGCCCTGGGACAGTCTCCTACGAGCAGTACTTC
d_gene: TRBD1
v_gene: TRBV7-2
len: 14
j_gene: TRBJ2-7

CDR3aa: CASSIRTGGDDDTQYF
CDR3nt: TGTGCCAGTAGTATCCGGACAGGGGGCGATGACGATACGCAGTATTTT
d_gene: TRBD1
v_gene: TRBV19
len: 16
j_gene: TRBJ2-3

CDR3aa: CATRGGNWTQTYEQYF
CDR3nt: TGTGCCACTAGGGGCGGTAATTGGACTCAGACCTACGAGCAGTACTTC
d_gene: NA
v_gene: TRBV2
len: 16
j_gene: TRBJ2-7

CDR3aa: CASSGGQSIFEKLFF
CDR3nt: TGTGCCAGCAGTGGGGGACAGTCCATCTTCGAAAAACTGTTTTTT
d_gene: TRBD1
v_gene: TRBV25-1
len: 15
j_gene: TRBJ1-4

CDR3aa: CASSLLVDEQFF
CDR3nt: TGTGCCAGCAGCCTCCTAGTCGATGAGCAGTTCTTC
d_gene: NA
v_gene: TRBV5-4
len: 12
j_gene: TRBJ2-1

CDR3aa: CASSLRQGGNQPQHF
CDR3nt: TGTGCCAGCAGCCTTAGACAGGGGGGAAATCAGCCCCAGCATTTT
d_gene: TRBD1
v_gene: TRBV7-2
len: 15
j_gene: TRBJ1-5

CDR3aa: CASGRLAGGREQYF
CDR3nt: TGTGCCAGCGGACGACTAGCGGGGGGTAGAGAGCAGTACTTC
d_gene: TRBD2
v_gene: TRBV7-9
len: 14
j_gene: TRBJ2-7

CDR3aa: CASDIGSATNEKLFF
CDR3nt: TGTGCCAGCGACATTGGGAGCGCAACTAATGAAAAACTGTTTTTT
d_gene: NA
v_gene: TRBV7-9
len: 15
j_gene: TRBJ1-4

CDR3aa: CAISESAADTQYF
CDR3nt: TGTGCCATCAGTGAGTCCGCGGCAGATACGCAGTATTTT
d_gene: NA
v_gene: TRBV10-3
len: 13
j_gene: TRBJ2-3

CDR3aa: CASSLEGPRDEQFF
CDR3nt: TGTGCCAGCAGCTTGGAAGGGCCACGGGATGAGCAGTTCTTC
d_gene: NA
v_gene: TRBV5-6
len: 14
j_gene: TRBJ2-1

CDR3aa: CASSDNRSNYGYTF
CDR3nt: TGTGCCAGCAGTGACAACAGGTCTAACTATGGCTACACCTTC
d_gene: NA
v_gene: TRBV2
len: 14
j_gene: TRBJ1-2

CDR3aa: CASSLNSGGLTYNEQFF
CDR3nt: TGCGCCAGCAGCTTAAATAGCGGGGGTTTAACCTACAATGAGCAGTTCTTC
d_gene: TRBD2
v_gene: TRBV5-1
len: 17
j_gene: TRBJ2-1

CDR3aa: CASSLGGAGGYTF
CDR3nt: TGTGCCAGCAGCTTAGGGGGGGCGGGTGGCTACACCTTC
d_gene: NA
v_gene: TRBV7-2
len: 13
j_gene: TRBJ1-2

CDR3aa: CASLQGFLVENSGANVLTF
CDR3nt: TGTGCCAGCTTACAGGGATTCCTAGTTGAGAACTCTGGGGCCAACGTCCTGACTTTC
d_gene: NA
v_gene: TRBV5-6
len: 19
j_gene: TRBJ2-6

CDR3aa: CASSKTSHRGRRNQPQHF
CDR3nt: TGTGCCAGCAGCAAGACATCCCACAGGGGGCGTCGGAATCAGCCCCAGCATTTT
d_gene: NA
v_gene: TRBV21-1
len: 18
j_gene: TRBJ1-5

CDR3aa: CASSSRTSGYNEQFF
CDR3nt: TGTGCCAGCAGTTCCCGGACTAGCGGCTACAATGAGCAGTTCTTC
d_gene: TRBD2
v_gene: TRBV27
len: 15
j_gene: TRBJ2-1